This T cell receptor (beta chain) is from a study of cytomegalovirus exposure and HLA in healthy donors. The overall study: The study's early data release held roughly 91 million unique TCRs from HLA-typed donors.

The PCR was carried out with 60 Vbeta primers and 13 Jbeta primers. Libraries were prepared by immunoSEQ multiplex PCR; TCRdb keeps only in-frame clonotypes and omits some of them. Here the sample spans under 200,000 clones, roughly 76% being singletons. The germline V gene has CDR1 SNHLY and CDR2 FYNNEI. The CDR3 is 13 residues long. The ends were cut back, 4 bases at V and 4 bases at J, with 10 bases in the middle. V usage is TRBV2 and J usage is TRBJ1-2, with TRBD1 as a possible D gene (5 bases). The source is a woman aged 50 to 60 in good health and CMV-seronegative. Sequencing was done on a sample of PBMCs. Here the CDR3 reads CASSVDSSYGYTF. DNA for the CDR3: TGTGCCAGCAGTGTTGACAGCAGCTATGGCTACACCTTC.